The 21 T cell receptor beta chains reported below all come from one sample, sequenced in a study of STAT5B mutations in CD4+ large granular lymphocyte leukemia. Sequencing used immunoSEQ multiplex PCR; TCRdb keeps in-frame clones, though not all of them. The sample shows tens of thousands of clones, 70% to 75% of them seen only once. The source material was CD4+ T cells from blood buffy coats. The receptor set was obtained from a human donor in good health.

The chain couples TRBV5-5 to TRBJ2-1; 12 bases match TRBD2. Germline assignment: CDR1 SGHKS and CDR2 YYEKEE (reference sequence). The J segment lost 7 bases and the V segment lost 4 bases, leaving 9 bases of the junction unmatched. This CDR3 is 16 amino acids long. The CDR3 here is CASSIPGLAGWNEQFF. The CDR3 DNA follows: TGTGCCAGCAGCATCCCGGGACTAGCGGGTTGGAATGAGCAGTTCTTC. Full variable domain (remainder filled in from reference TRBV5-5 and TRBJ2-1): DAGVTQSPTHLIKTRGQQVTLRCSPISGHKSVSWYQQVLGQGPQFIFQYYEKEERGRGNFPDRFSARQFPNYSSELNVNALLLGDSALYLCASSIPGLAGWNEQFFGPGTRLTVL.

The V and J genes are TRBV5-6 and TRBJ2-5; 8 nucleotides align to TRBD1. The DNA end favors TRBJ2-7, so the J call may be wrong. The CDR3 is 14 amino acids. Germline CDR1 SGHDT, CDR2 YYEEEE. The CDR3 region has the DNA TGTGCCAGCAGCCCCCGACAGGGGTTTGGCGAGCAGTACTTC. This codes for CASSPRQGFGEQYF.

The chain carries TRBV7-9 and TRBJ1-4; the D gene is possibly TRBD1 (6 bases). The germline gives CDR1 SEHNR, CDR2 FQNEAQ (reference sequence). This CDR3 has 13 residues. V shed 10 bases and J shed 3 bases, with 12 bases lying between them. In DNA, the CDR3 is TGTGCCACCAGGGGATCTCCTAATGAAAAACTGTTTTTT. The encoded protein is CATRGSPNEKLFF.

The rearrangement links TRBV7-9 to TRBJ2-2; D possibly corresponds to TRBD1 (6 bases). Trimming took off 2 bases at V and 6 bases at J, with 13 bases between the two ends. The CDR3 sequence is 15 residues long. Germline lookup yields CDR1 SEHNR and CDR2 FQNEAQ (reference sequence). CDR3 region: CASSLSAGASGELFF. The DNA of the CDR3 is TGTGCCAGCAGCTTATCTGCAGGGGCGTCCGGGGAGCTGTTTTTT.

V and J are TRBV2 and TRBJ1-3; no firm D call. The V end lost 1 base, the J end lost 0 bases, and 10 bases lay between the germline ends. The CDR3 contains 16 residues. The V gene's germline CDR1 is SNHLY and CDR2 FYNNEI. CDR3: CASSEGRFFSGNTIYF. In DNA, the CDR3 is TGTGCCAGCAGTGAAGGCAGATTCTTCTCTGGAAACACCATATATTTT. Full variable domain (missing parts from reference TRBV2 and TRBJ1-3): EPEVTQTPSHQVTQMGQEVILRCVPISNHLYFYWYRQILGQKVEFLVSFYNNEISEKSEIFDDQFSVERPDGSNFTLKIRSTKLEDSAMYFCASSEGRFFSGNTIYFGEGSWLTVV.

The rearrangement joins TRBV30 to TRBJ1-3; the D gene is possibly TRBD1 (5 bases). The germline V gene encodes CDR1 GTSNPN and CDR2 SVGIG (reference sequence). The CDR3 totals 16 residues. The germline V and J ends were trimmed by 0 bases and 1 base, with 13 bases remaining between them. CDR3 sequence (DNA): TGTGCCTGGAGTGTACTCGACAGTAGGTCTGGAAACACCATATATTTT. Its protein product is CAWSVLDSRSGNTIYF. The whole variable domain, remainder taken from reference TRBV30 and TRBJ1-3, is SQTIHQWPATLVQPVGSPLSLECTVEGTSNPNLYWYRQAAGRGLQLLFYSVGIGQISSEVPQNLSASRPQDRQFILSSKKLLLSDSGFYLCAWSVLDSRSGNTIYFGEGSWLTVV.

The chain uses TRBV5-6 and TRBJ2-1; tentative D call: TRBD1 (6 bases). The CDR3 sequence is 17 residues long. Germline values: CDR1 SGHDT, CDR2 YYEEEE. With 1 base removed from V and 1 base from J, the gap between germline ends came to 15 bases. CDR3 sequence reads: CASSLWDKPQSYNEQFF. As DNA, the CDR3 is TGTGCCAGCAGCTTGTGGGACAAACCCCAATCCTACAATGAGCAGTTCTTC.

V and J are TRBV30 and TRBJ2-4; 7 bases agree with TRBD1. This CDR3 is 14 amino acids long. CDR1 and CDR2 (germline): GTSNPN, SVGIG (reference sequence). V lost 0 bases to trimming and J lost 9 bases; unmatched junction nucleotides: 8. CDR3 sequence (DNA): TGTGCCTGGAGTGTAAGAGGGGGCATCGGCATTCAGTACTTC. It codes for CAWSVRGGIGIQYF.

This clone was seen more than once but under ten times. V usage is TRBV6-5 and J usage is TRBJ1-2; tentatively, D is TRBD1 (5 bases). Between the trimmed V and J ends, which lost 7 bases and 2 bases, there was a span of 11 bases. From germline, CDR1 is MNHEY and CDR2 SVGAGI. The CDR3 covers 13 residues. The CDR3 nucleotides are TGTGCCAGCACGGATGACAGAAACTATGGCTACACCTTC. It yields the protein CASTDDRNYGYTF.

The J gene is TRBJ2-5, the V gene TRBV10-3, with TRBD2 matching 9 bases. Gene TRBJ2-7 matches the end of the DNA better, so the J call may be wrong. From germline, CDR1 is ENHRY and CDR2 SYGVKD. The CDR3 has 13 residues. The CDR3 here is CAIRRTSDYEQYF. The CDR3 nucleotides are TGTGCCATCAGACGGACTAGCGACTACGAGCAGTACTTC.

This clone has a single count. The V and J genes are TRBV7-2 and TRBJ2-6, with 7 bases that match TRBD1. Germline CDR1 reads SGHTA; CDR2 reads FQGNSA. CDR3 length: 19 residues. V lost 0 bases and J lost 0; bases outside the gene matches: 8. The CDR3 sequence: CASSLAVRGQGSGANVLTF. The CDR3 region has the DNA TGTGCCAGCAGCTTAGCGGTTAGGGGGCAGGGCTCTGGGGCCAACGTCCTGACTTTC.

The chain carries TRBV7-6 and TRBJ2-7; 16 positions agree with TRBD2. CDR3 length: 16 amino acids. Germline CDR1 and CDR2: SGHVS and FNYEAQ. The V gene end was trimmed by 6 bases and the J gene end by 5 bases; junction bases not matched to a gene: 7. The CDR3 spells CASRLTGTSGRDEQYF. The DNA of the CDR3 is TGTGCCAGCAGATTGACCGGGACTAGCGGGAGGGACGAGCAGTACTTC.

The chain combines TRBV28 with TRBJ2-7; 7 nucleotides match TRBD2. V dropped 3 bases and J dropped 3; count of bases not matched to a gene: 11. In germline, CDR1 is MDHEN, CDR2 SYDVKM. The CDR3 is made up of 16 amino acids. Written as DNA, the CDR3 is TGTGCCAGCAGTTTCGCCCTAGCGGTACTTAACTACGAGCAGTACTTC. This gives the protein CASSFALAVLNYEQYF.

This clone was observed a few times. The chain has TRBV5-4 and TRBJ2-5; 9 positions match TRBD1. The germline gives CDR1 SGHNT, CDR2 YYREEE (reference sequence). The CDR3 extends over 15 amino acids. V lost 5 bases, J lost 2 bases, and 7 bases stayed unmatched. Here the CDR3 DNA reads TGTGCCAGCAGTGCTGACAGGGGGATACAAGAGACCCAGTACTTC. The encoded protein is CASSADRGIQETQYF.

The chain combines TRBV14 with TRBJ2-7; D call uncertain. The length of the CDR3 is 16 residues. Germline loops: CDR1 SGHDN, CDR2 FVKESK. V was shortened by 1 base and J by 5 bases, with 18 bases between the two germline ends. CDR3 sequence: CASSQATARASHEQYF. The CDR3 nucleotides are TGTGCCAGCAGCCAAGCTACGGCCCGGGCATCCCACGAGCAGTACTTC.

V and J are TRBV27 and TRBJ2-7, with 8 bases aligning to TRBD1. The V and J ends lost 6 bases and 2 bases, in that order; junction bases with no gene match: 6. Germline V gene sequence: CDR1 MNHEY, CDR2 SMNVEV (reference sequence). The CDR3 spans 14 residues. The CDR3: CASRRQGQAYEQYF. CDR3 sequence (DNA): TGTGCCAGCAGGCGCCAGGGACAGGCCTACGAGCAGTACTTC.

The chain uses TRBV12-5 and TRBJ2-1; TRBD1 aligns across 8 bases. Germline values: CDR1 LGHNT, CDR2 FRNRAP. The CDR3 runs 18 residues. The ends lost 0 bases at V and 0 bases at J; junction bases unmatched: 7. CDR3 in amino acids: CASGLVRLTGGSYNEQFF. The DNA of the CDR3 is TGTGCTAGTGGTTTGGTACGGCTCACAGGGGGCTCCTACAATGAGCAGTTCTTC.

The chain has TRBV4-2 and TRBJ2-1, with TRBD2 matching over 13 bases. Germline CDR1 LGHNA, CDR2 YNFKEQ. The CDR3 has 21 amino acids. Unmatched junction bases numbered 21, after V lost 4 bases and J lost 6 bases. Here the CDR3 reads CASSPGTGGRSGLAGLNEQFF. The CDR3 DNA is TGTGCCAGCAGCCCGGGGACAGGTGGGCGTTCGGGACTAGCGGGACTCAATGAGCAGTTCTTC.

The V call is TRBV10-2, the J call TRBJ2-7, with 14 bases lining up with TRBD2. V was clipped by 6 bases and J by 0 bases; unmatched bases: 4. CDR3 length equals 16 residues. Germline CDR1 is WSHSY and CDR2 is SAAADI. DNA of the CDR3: TGCGCCAGCAGAGGGACTAGCGGGAGAGTCTCCTACGAGCAGTACTTC. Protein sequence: CASRGTSGRVSYEQYF.

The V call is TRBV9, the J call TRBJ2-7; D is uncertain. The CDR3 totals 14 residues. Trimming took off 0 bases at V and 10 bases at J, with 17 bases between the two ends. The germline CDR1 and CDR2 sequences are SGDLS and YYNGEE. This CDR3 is CASSVASDQAKQYF. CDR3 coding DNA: TGTGCCAGCAGCGTAGCCTCGGACCAAGCGAAACAGTACTTC.

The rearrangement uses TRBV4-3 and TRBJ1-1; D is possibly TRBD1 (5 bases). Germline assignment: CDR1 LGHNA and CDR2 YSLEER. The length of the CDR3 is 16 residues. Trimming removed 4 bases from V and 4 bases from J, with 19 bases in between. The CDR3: CASSLGGGDGGTEAFF. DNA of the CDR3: TGCGCCAGCAGCCTCGGCGGTGGGGATGGGGGCACTGAAGCTTTCTTT.